The 11 T cell receptor beta chains presented below share a single source sample, sequenced in a study of T cell changes during pregnancy in multiple sclerosis. Profiling relied on immunoSEQ multiplex PCR, and the TCRdb table lists in-frame clones only, not all of them. Seen here are about 110,000 clones, just under 95% observed once, and the top ten hold less than 2%. The starting material was peripheral blood, obtained after pregnancy. The receptors were sampled from a female donor with multiple sclerosis, enrolled in a pregnancy study.

The chain carries TRBV13 and TRBJ1-3; D unresolved. The CDR3 spans 15 residues. V dropped 5 bases and J dropped 2 bases, with 13 bases sitting between them. Germline V gives CDR1 PRHDT, CDR2 FYEKMQ (reference sequence). For the CDR3, the DNA is TGTGCCAGCAGCGCCCGGGTAAACGCTGGAAACACCATATATTTT. Its protein product is CASSARVNAGNTIYF.

This chain joins TRBV28 and TRBJ1-5, with 7 bases that match TRBD1. Germline values: CDR1 MDHEN, CDR2 SYDVKM. The CDR3 spans 18 residues. V trimming: 2 bases; J trimming: 2 bases; junction bases outside the gene matches: 12. The CDR3 here is CASSLNRLGTGGNQPQHF. The CDR3 coding sequence is TGTGCCAGCAGTTTAAACCGGCTAGGAACAGGGGGCAATCAGCCCCAGCATTTT.

The genes are TRBV13 and TRBJ2-3; 7 bases line up with TRBD2. The V and J ends lost 5 bases and 1 base, in that order; junction bases with no gene match: 3. The germline V gene has CDR1 PRHDT and CDR2 FYEKMQ (reference sequence). This CDR3 comprises 14 residues. This CDR3 is CASSTTSGTDTQYF. Written as DNA, the CDR3 is TGTGCCAGCAGCACCACTAGCGGCACAGATACGCAGTATTTT. The full variable domain, with the rest looked up from reference TRBV13 and TRBJ2-3, is AAGVIQSPRHLIKEKRETATLKCYPIPRHDTVYWYQQGPGQDPQFLISFYEKMQSDKGSIPDRFSAQQFSDYHSELNMSSLELGDSALYFCASSTTSGTDTQYFGPGTRLTVL.

The chain carries TRBV2 and TRBJ1-2; D not resolved. Germline values: CDR1 SNHLY, CDR2 FYNNEI. The CDR3 is made up of 12 amino acids. Trimming pared 4 bases from V and 5 bases from J, leaving 8 bases between. This CDR3 reads CASSVLGYGYTF. The CDR3 DNA is TGTGCCAGCAGTGTGCTAGGATATGGCTACACCTTC.

This clone was seen a few times. The rearrangement joins TRBV19 to TRBJ2-2; 13 bases fit TRBD2. The trim removed 10 bases at V and 2 bases at J, leaving 10 bases unmatched. CDR3 length: 17 residues. The germline gives CDR1 LNHDA, CDR2 SQIVND (reference sequence). As DNA, the CDR3 is TGTGCCACCTATCCAGGACTAGCGGGAGTAAACACCGGGGAGCTGTTTTTT. Encoded protein: CATYPGLAGVNTGELFF.

There are a few counts of this clone. The chain joins TRBV2 to TRBJ1-1; D is unresolved. The CDR3 runs 13 residues. Germline V gene lookup returns CDR1 SNHLY and CDR2 FYNNEI. Trimming removed 10 bases at V and 4 bases at J, with 16 bases between. CDR3 sequence (DNA): TGTGCCATCCTATTGTCTCGAGCCACTGAAGCTTTCTTT. It specifies CAILLSRATEAFF.

CDR3 nucleotide sequence: TGTGCCTGGACCCGGGACAGCCTCTGGGGAAACACCATATATTTT. This gives the protein CAWTRDSLWGNTIYF. The rearrangement joins TRBV30 to TRBJ1-3; 7 nucleotides align to TRBD1. CDR3 size: 15 residues. Germline V gene lookup returns CDR1 GTSNPN and CDR2 SVGIG (reference sequence). Trimming cost V 4 bases and J 4 bases; bases outside gene matches: 10. Variable domain in full (rest from reference TRBV30 and TRBJ1-3): SQTIHQWPATLVQPVGSPLSLECTVEGTSNPNLYWYRQAAGRGLQLLFYSVGIGQISSEVPQNLSASRPQDRQFILSSKKLLLSDSGFYLCAWTRDSLWGNTIYFGEGSWLTVV.

The chain is built from TRBV7-9 and TRBJ2-2; 9 bases are a match to TRBD2. CDR3 length equals 16 residues. V was pared by 0 bases and J by 8 bases, with 7 bases of the junction left unmatched. The germline V gene has CDR1 SEHNR and CDR2 FQNEAQ (reference sequence). The CDR3 DNA reads TGTGCCAGCAGCTTAGCATCGGGACTAGCTTCTGGGGAGCTGTTTTTT. Encoded protein: CASSLASGLASGELFF.

V is TRBV27 and J is TRBJ1-1; D is ambiguous. The ends were cut back, 6 bases at V and 1 base at J, with 9 bases in the middle. This CDR3 contains 13 residues. Per the germline V gene, CDR1 is MNHEY and CDR2 is SMNVEV (reference sequence). The CDR3 coding sequence is TGTGCCAGCAGGATCACAGCGAACACTGAAGCTTTCTTT. This gives the protein CASRITANTEAFF.

V gene TRBV2 combines with J gene TRBJ1-3; D is unclear. V was cut by 3 bases and J by 4 bases, with 7 bases left in between. The CDR3 consists of 13 residues. Germline assignment: CDR1 SNHLY and CDR2 FYNNEI. This CDR3 is CASSERRGNTIYF. Here the CDR3 DNA reads TGTGCCAGCAGTGAGCGGAGAGGAAACACCATATATTTT.

The chain recombines TRBV4-2 with TRBJ1-5; possibly TRBD1 for D (6 bases). The CDR3 runs 16 residues. Germline V lookup: CDR1 LGHNA, CDR2 YNFKEQ. The germline V and J ends were trimmed by 0 bases and 7 bases, with 16 bases remaining between them. The CDR3 sequence is CASSQEAGQGYQPQHF. CDR3 nucleotide sequence: TGTGCCAGCAGCCAAGAAGCAGGGCAGGGGTACCAGCCCCAGCATTTT.